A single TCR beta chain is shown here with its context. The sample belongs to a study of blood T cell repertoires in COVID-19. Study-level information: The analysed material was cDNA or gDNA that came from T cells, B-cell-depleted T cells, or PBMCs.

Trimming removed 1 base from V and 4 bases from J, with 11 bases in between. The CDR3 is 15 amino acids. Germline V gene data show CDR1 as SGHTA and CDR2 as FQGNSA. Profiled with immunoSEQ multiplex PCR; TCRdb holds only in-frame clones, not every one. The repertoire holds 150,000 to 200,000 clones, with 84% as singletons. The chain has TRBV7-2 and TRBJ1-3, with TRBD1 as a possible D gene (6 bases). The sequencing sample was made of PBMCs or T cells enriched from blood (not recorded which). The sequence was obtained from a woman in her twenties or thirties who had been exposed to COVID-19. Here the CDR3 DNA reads TGTGCCAGCAGCTTAGGCCCAGGGGCCGGAAACACCATATATTTT. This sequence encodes CASSLGPGAGNTIYF.